These T cell receptor beta chains were read from a single sample in a study of shared clonotypes between healthy human individuals. Measured with immunoSEQ multiplex PCR; TCRdb has only the in-frame clones, and not every one. The sample has 1,100,000 or so clones, approximately 78% seen once. Sequencing was done on a sample of memory CD4+ T cells from PBMCs. The receptor set was obtained from a man between 18 and 29 years old in good health. Some clones in this sample may be carry-over from other donors' samples. The CDR3 runs from the conserved cysteine through the conserved F or W. D genes are given only for firm matches. Expanded clones get a size class; other rows say once, few or many, or leave the size out.

size	V	J	length	D	CDR3	DNA
-	TRBV5-1	TRBJ2-3	16	TRBD2	CASSLGLARSTDTQYF	TGCGCCAGCAGCTTGGGACTAGCGCGCTCCACAGATACGCAGTATTTT
-	TRBV5-1	TRBJ1-4	15	-	CASSLEAATNEKLFF	TGCGCCAGCAGCTTGGAGGCTGCAACTAATGAAAAACTGTTTTTT
-	TRBV11-2	TRBJ2-3	12	-	CASSAPTDTQYF	TGTGCCAGCAGCGCACCCACAGATACGCAGTATTTT
few	TRBV7-2	TRBJ2-1	14	-	CASSLARGINEQFF	TGTGCCAGCAGCTTAGCTAGAGGAATCAATGAGCAGTTCTTC
-	TRBV6-5	TRBJ1-2	12	TRBD1	CASSYQGGGYTF	TGTGCCAGCAGTTACCAGGGGGGAGGCTACACCTTC
-	TRBV6-1	TRBJ2-1	16	TRBD1	CASSDPTGGNYNEQFF	TGTGCCAGCAGTGACCCGACAGGGGGCAACTACAATGAGCAGTTCTTC
once	TRBV5-4	TRBJ2-3	12	-	CASSPMGGTQYF	TGTGCCAGCAGCCCGATGGGGGGTACGCAGTATTTT
-	TRBV7-9	TRBJ2-1	16	-	CASSHRRAAVGNEQFF	TGTGCCAGCAGCCACCGTCGGGCGGCAGTCGGTAATGAGCAGTTCTTC
-	TRBV28	TRBJ1-1	12	-	CASMRGRTEAFF	TGTGCCAGCATGCGGGGACGGACTGAAGCTTTCTTT
few	TRBV6-5	TRBJ1-2	15	TRBD1	CASIIIRGHNGGYTF	TGTGCCAGCATTATCATCAGGGGGCATAACGGCGGCTACACCTTC
once	TRBV6-6	TRBJ1-4	11	-	CASRKRGKLFF	TGTGCCAGCAGGAAGAGAGGGAAACTGTTTTTT
-	TRBV13	TRBJ2-7	15	TRBD1	CASSLDRGRSYEQYF	TGTGCCAGCAGCTTGGACAGGGGCCGCTCCTACGAGCAGTACTTC
-	TRBV6-1	TRBJ2-1	12	-	CASSSDDNEQFF	TGTGCCAGCAGCAGCGACGACAATGAGCAGTTCTTC
-	TRBV28	TRBJ2-7	13	-	CASSLPSPNEQYF	TGTGCCAGCAGTTTACCTAGCCCCAACGAGCAGTACTTC
-	TRBV2	TRBJ1-2	14	-	CASTAGERSYGYTF	TGTGCCAGCACCGCCGGGGAGAGGTCGTATGGCTACACCTTC
-	TRBV28	TRBJ1-1	12	TRBD1	CASERQGGKAFF	TGTGCCAGCGAAAGACAGGGAGGTAAAGCTTTCTTT